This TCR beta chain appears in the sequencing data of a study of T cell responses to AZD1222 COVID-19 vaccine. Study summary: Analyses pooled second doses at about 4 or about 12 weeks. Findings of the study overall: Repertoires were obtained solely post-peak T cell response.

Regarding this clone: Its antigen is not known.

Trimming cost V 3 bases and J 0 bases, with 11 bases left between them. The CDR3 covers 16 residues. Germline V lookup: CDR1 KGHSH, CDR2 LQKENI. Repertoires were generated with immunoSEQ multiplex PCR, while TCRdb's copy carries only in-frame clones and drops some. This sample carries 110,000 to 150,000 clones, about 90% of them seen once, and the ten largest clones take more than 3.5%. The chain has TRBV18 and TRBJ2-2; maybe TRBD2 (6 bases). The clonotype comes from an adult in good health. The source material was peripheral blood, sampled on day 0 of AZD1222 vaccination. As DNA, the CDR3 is TGTGCCAGCTCACCTACTAGCTCCTCGAACACCGGGGAGCTGTTTTTT. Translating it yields CASSPTSSSNTGELFF.